What follows are 25 T cell receptor beta chains derived from one specimen sequenced in a study of shared clonotypes between healthy human individuals. Produced via immunoSEQ multiplex PCR; TCRdb's table is partial and in-frame only. The sample lists around 1.6 million clones, approximately 98% occurring once. The sample was naive CD4+ T cells sorted from blood. Subset of the sample: CD45RA+ positively selected. All receptors derive from a man aged 25 to 45 in good health.

To note about this clone: Other DNA variants within this sample encode the same CDR3. J is TRBJ2-2 and V is TRBV5-1; D ambiguous. Looked up from germline, CDR1 is SGHRS and CDR2 is YFSETQ. This CDR3 is 13 amino acids long. V lost 0 bases to trimming and J lost 4 bases, with 4 bases between them. The CDR3 protein is CASSLAGTGELFF. CDR3 DNA: TGCGCCAGCAGCTTGGCGGGCACCGGGGAGCTGTTTTTT.

J is TRBJ2-5 and V is TRBV25-1; 7 bases agree with TRBD1. Germline values: CDR1 MGHDK, CDR2 SYGVNS. The J segment lost 7 bases and the V segment lost 1 base, leaving 6 bases of the junction unmatched. The CDR3 contains 14 residues. The CDR3 loop is CASSELGGQGTQYF. The CDR3 coding sequence is TGTGCCAGCAGTGAATTAGGGGGCCAGGGGACCCAGTACTTC.

V and J are TRBV10-2 and TRBJ2-5; TRBD2 aligns across 7 bases. The CDR3 totals 14 residues. The germline V gene encodes CDR1 WSHSY and CDR2 SAAADI. With 3 bases clipped from V and 0 bases from J, the junction kept 1 base outside the gene matches. The CDR3 DNA reads as TGCGCCAGCAGTGAAGCGGGATACCAAGAGACCCAGTACTTC. Its protein product is CASSEAGYQETQYF.

The chain couples TRBV29-1 to TRBJ2-7; D may be TRBD1 (5 bases). From germline, CDR1 is SQVTM and CDR2 ANQGSEA. The V end lost 4 bases, the J end lost 2 bases, and 12 bases lay between the germline ends. The CDR3 extends over 13 amino acids. The CDR3 loop reads CSVVYQGTYEQYF. In nucleotides, the CDR3 is TGCAGCGTTGTATATCAGGGAACCTACGAGCAGTACTTC.

The table lists this clone with a count of one. The chain is built from TRBV9 and TRBJ2-7; D is uncertain. This CDR3 spans 14 amino acids. CDR1 is SGDLS, CDR2 YYNGEE, per germline. V lost 0 bases and J lost 4, with 11 bases in between. This CDR3 is CASSVGAREYEQYF. DNA of the CDR3: TGTGCCAGCAGCGTAGGAGCACGCGAATACGAGCAGTACTTC.

The rearrangement uses TRBV7-2 and TRBJ1-5; 7 bases fit TRBD1. CDR1 is SGHTA and CDR2 is FQGNSA in the germline V gene. This CDR3 spans 15 amino acids. V was clipped by 2 bases and J by 3 bases; unmatched bases: 4. The chain's CDR3 is CASSLKGGHNQPQHF. The CDR3, as DNA: TGTGCCAGCAGCTTAAAAGGGGGCCACAATCAGCCCCAGCATTTT.

The chain joins TRBV11-2 to TRBJ2-3, with D maybe TRBD2 (6 bases). The length of the CDR3 is 16 residues. The V end was cut by 0 bases, the J end by 2 bases, with 12 bases between. The germline V gene encodes CDR1 SGHAT and CDR2 FQNNGV. CDR3 sequence reads: CASSLEPGLSTDTQYF. DNA for the CDR3: TGTGCCAGCAGCTTAGAGCCGGGACTTTCCACAGATACGCAGTATTTT.

The chain uses TRBV10-2 and TRBJ2-1, with D unresolved. V lost 5 bases, J lost 8 bases, and 22 bases lay in between. Germline V gene sequence: CDR1 WSHSY, CDR2 SAAADI. The CDR3 contains 16 residues. The CDR3 nucleotides read TGCGCCAGCAGTTCCTCCATATCTGACTTCGCCTATGAGCAGTTCTTC. It is translated as CASSSSISDFAYEQFF.

This clone was seen only a few times. This rearrangement joins TRBV4-1 to TRBJ2-1, with TRBD2 identical over 7 bases. The CDR3 is 16 amino acids. The V segment lost 2 bases and the J segment 3 bases; nucleotides outside the gene matches: 7. CDR1 is MGHRA and CDR2 is YSYEKL in the germline V gene. Here the CDR3 reads CASSQLLAEIYNEQFF. The CDR3 DNA sequence: TGCGCCAGCAGCCAATTGCTAGCGGAGATCTACAATGAGCAGTTCTTC.

About this clone: Other DNA sequences in the sample encode the same CDR3. The chain links TRBV7-2 to TRBJ1-3; no clear D. V shed 5 bases and J shed 7 bases, with 12 bases lying between them. CDR3 length: 13 residues. Germline CDR1 is SGHTA and CDR2 is FQGNSA. CDR3 residues: CASSTRTGNTIYF. The DNA of the CDR3 is TGTGCCAGCAGCACCAGAACCGGGAACACCATATATTTT.

V and J are TRBV27 and TRBJ2-5, with D perhaps TRBD2 (7 bases). CDR1 and CDR2 from the germline V gene are MNHEY and SMNVEV (reference sequence). This CDR3 region has 17 residues. Trimming cost V 0 bases and J 7 bases, with 21 bases left between them. The chain's CDR3 is CASSLSLPGRGSWTQYF. In DNA form, the CDR3 reads TGTGCCAGCAGTTTATCGTTGCCAGGGAGGGGGTCCTGGACCCAGTACTTC.

The CDR3: CASSLLGNRGELFF. DNA of the CDR3: TGTGCCAGCAGTTTACTAGGGAACCGCGGGGAGCTGTTTTTT. This rearrangement joins TRBV27 to TRBJ2-2; D is uncertain. Germline CDR1 reads MNHEY; CDR2 reads SMNVEV (reference sequence). The CDR3 runs to 14 residues. Trimming removed 2 bases at V and 7 bases at J, with 11 bases between.

As DNA, the CDR3 is TGTGCCAGTAGTCGTACGTCTGGTGGCTACACCTTC. This codes for CASSRTSGGYTF. The rearrangement joins TRBV19 to TRBJ1-2; D is unresolved. Germline V gene sequence: CDR1 LNHDA, CDR2 SQIVND (reference sequence). V was trimmed by 5 bases and J by 7 bases, leaving 11 bases between them. The CDR3 sequence is 12 residues long.

V and J are TRBV6-1 and TRBJ2-7, with no clear D. From germline, CDR1 is MNHNS and CDR2 SASEGT. With 0 bases removed from V and 3 bases from J, the gap between germline ends came to 6 bases. This CDR3 is built from 13 residues. CDR3: CASSEAHSYEQYF. CDR3 nucleotides: TGTGCCAGCAGTGAAGCACACAGCTACGAGCAGTACTTC.

The chain uses TRBV5-4 and TRBJ2-3, with 9 bases that match TRBD2. V lost 4 bases to trimming and J lost 5 bases; unmatched junction nucleotides: 8. Germline V gene lookup returns CDR1 SGHNT and CDR2 YYREEE (reference sequence). The CDR3 spans 15 residues. Written as DNA, the CDR3 is TGTGCCAGCAGCCTCCCCAAGCGGGAGGTAGATACGCAGTATTTT. This translates into CASSLPKREVDTQYF.

The genes are TRBV4-1 and TRBJ2-7, with 10 bases that match TRBD2. V trimming: 0 bases; J trimming: 3 bases; junction bases outside the gene matches: 5. The CDR3 is 16 amino acids. The germline gives CDR1 MGHRA, CDR2 YSYEKL. The CDR3 DNA reads TGCGCCAGCAGCCAAGATTGGGCTAGCGGGGGCTACGAGCAGTACTTC. This codes for CASSQDWASGGYEQYF.

The chain joins TRBV14 to TRBJ2-7; a possible D gene is TRBD2 (5 bases). This CDR3 has 11 residues. Germline V gene data show CDR1 as SGHDN and CDR2 as FVKESK. Trimming stripped 5 bases from V and 6 bases from J, with 8 bases between. The chain's CDR3 is CASSLGSEQYF. For the CDR3, the DNA is TGTGCCAGCAGCTTGGGGAGCGAGCAGTACTTC.

The chain uses TRBV4-3 and TRBJ1-5, with 7 bases that match TRBD1. The CDR3 is 16 residues long. Trimming at V came to 0 bases and at J to 6 bases, leaving 8 bases not matched to a gene. Germline V gene lookup returns CDR1 LGHNA and CDR2 YSLEER. The CDR3 coding sequence is TGCGCCAGCAGCCAAGATGTAGGGGGCCCTTCTCAGCCCCAGCATTTT. Translated: CASSQDVGGPSQPQHF.

The chain has TRBV28 and TRBJ1-1; D is perhaps TRBD1 (6 bases). The CDR3 contains 20 residues. Germline assignment: CDR1 MDHEN and CDR2 SYDVKM. The germline V and J ends were trimmed by 7 bases and 3 bases, with 33 bases remaining between them. The DNA of the CDR3 is TGTGCCAGCACAGCTACACAGGGAAGAGGACTCCCCGGGGGTCACACTGAAGCTTTCTTT. It is translated as CASTATQGRGLPGGHTEAFF.

The rearrangement links TRBV27 to TRBJ2-7, with D perhaps matching TRBD2 (5 bases). Trimming removed 6 bases from V and 7 bases from J, with 22 bases in between. The CDR3 is made up of 15 amino acids. CDR1 is MNHEY, CDR2 SMNVEV, per germline (reference sequence). CDR3 nucleotide sequence: TGTGCCAGCAGCCTACCGGGATCCAAGTCTTGGGAGCAGTACTTC. Translated, it gives CASSLPGSKSWEQYF.

This chain joins TRBV6-5 and TRBJ2-7; 9 nucleotides line up with TRBD1. This CDR3 is built from 15 residues. The trim removed 1 base at V and 2 bases at J, leaving 3 bases unmatched. Germline CDR1 and CDR2: MNHEY and SVGAGI. The CDR3 region has the DNA TGTGCCAGCAGTTACTTAGGGACAGGGACCTACGAGCAGTACTTC. It specifies CASSYLGTGTYEQYF.

The chain has TRBV19 and TRBJ2-1; TRBD2 matches at 11 bases. The CDR3 has 16 amino acids. Germline CDR1 reads LNHDA; CDR2 reads SQIVND (reference sequence). The trim removed 7 bases at V and 0 bases at J, leaving 5 bases unmatched. CDR3 loop: CASTSGRFSSYNEQFF. The DNA for the CDR3 is TGTGCCAGTACTAGCGGGAGGTTCAGCTCCTACAATGAGCAGTTCTTC.

The rearrangement joins TRBV18 to TRBJ2-1, with D possibly being TRBD2 (6 bases). This CDR3 comprises 17 residues. Germline lookup yields CDR1 KGHSH and CDR2 LQKENI. Trimming removed 2 bases at V and 3 bases at J, with 17 bases between. CDR3 sequence: CASSPGAGLGNYNEQFF. CDR3 DNA: TGTGCCAGCTCACCAGGTGCGGGGTTGGGAAACTACAATGAGCAGTTCTTC.

This clone was observed a single time. The chain recombines TRBV19 with TRBJ1-5, with TRBD1 matching over 10 bases. With 4 bases clipped from V and 2 bases from J, the junction kept 11 bases outside the gene matches. Germline values: CDR1 LNHDA, CDR2 SQIVND (reference sequence). This CDR3 region has 18 residues. The CDR3 protein is CASSTLTGGEVRNQPQHF. DNA for the CDR3: TGTGCCAGTAGTACCCTGACAGGGGGCGAGGTTCGCAATCAGCCCCAGCATTTT.

To note about this clone: The sample holds other DNA sequences that translate to the same CDR3. V is TRBV5-1 and J is TRBJ2-7; 11 bases align to TRBD2. Germline lookup yields CDR1 SGHRS and CDR2 YFSETQ. The length of the CDR3 is 14 residues. V was clipped by 4 bases and J by 3 bases; unmatched bases: 3. This CDR3 is CASSLTSGSYEQYF. The CDR3 DNA reads TGCGCCAGCAGCCTAACTAGCGGGAGCTACGAGCAGTACTTC.